The sequence of this T cell receptor beta chain was determined in a study of CD8+ T cells in alopecia areata listed by TCRdb under 2018. For the study in its entirety: The study used high-throughput TCRbeta sequencing to examine T cell clonal expansion in alopecia areata, in both the C3H/HeJ mouse model and human patients. Scalp tissue and sorted CD4+ and CD8+ peripheral blood T cells from patchy and totalis/universalis alopecia areata patients and from healthy controls were covered by human TCRbeta sequencing. Clonality in the scalp was compared among normal scalp (n=4), patchy alopecia areata scalp (n=8), and alopecia totalis/universalis scalp (n=8). RNA came from the PAXgene miRNA kit for fixed scalp, the miRNeasy kit for PBMCs, and the RNeasy kit for mouse skin. TCRbeta CDR3 regions were amplified by immunoSEQ multiplex PCR using 35 Vbeta forward and 13 Jbeta reverse primers.

Library method: the immunoSEQ multiplex PCR assay. RNA was extracted from all samples and reverse transcribed into cDNA, which served as template for TCR sequencing. SuperScript III was used for first-strand cDNA synthesis, primed with a 2:1 mix of oligo-dT and random hexamers. A synthetic immune receptor repertoire was used to gauge amplification bias, and whatever bias remained was removed computationally. The published analysis was carried out like this. After raw reads were preprocessed to remove errors, the CDR3 was defined following IMGT conventions as running from the conserved cysteine to phenylalanine. Clonality was computed by normalizing Shannon entropy by log2 of the number of productive unique TCRs and subtracting the result from 1. CD4 or CD8 identity of scalp clones was inferred by cross-referencing scalp TCRbeta sequences with sorted blood CD4 and CD8 repertoires. In TCRdb, the immuneACCESS table is reduced to in-frame sequences with V and J assigned. These tables do not hold every clone; where another copy was compared, an unresolved V gene accounts for under half, and the others remain unexplained. V, J and clone size derive from that table, while D and trimming were established from the DNA sequence. The sample table holds 100,000 to 150,000 clones, of which about 60% were seen once. The biggest ten clones account for about 3% of the sample.

The CDR3 measures 15 amino acids from cysteine to phenylalanine. Just the 45-base CDR3 DNA is kept, in frame starting at base 1. CDR1 and CDR2 were assigned from the germline V gene as SQVTM and ANQGSEA. V trim: 7 bases; J trim: 2 bases; unmatched bases: 9. PBMCs were isolated by density centrifugation and stained for CD3, CD4 and CD8, and CD4+ and CD8+ T cells were sorted on a FACSAria. Unaffected controls provided scalp biopsies and blood samples. With regard to this clone: The antigen it binds to is not known. Base qualities are not recorded, but no much larger clone differs from it by a single base.

Beyond this particular receptor, the publication reports: Shared TCR sequences between patients were less evident than in mice, which may be partly attributable to HLA diversity in the patient population. Scalp TCR repertoire analysis is complicated because resident alphabeta T cells in normal human skin are also sequenced, whereas mouse skin is dominated by gammadelta T cells. Higher clonality and more expanded CD8+ clones were observed in lesional scalp than in normal scalp, particularly in alopecia totalis/universalis, a finding suggestive of antigenic drive.

The receptor was isolated from a human donor in good health. Here the chain combines TRBV29-1 and TRBJ2-4; TRBD1 aligns with 9 central bases. Sample: CD4+ T cells sorted from blood. The nucleotide sequence is TGCAGCGGCCGGACAGGGGAGGGTTCCAAAAACATTCAGTACTTC. The resulting protein is CSGRTGEGSKNIQYF.